Presented here are 27 T cell receptor beta chains from one specimen sequenced in a study of T cells in Graves' hyperthyroidism and ophthalmopathy. It was RNA transcripts that yielded the amplified TCR beta CDR3 regions. First-round RT-PCR of the TCR CDR3 relied on the HTBI primer set. TCRdb passed the multiplex PCR reads through MiXCR, listing each CDR3 protein once. The repertoire holds 610,000 or so distinct CDR3 sequences, with around 45% as singletons. The sample comprised peripheral blood or thyroid tissue (not recorded which). Receptor source: a woman between 18 and 30 years old with Graves' hyperthyroidism.

The chain carries TRBV20-1 and TRBJ1-4; D remains ambiguous. The CDR3 runs to 15 residues. V was shortened by 6 bases and J by 7 bases, with 21 bases between the two germline ends. The V gene's germline CDR1 is DFQATT and CDR2 SNEGSKA (reference sequence). CDR3 region: CSARTSGNRGEKLFF. The CDR3 DNA reads as TGCAGTGCACGGACTAGCGGGAACCGGGGTGAAAAACTGTTTTTT.

This clonotype has only one observation. This chain uses TRBV5-6 with TRBJ2-3; D remains unclear. Germline V CDR1 and CDR2: SGHDT, YYEEEE. The germline V and J ends were trimmed by 5 bases and 4 bases, with 8 bases remaining between them. CDR3 length equals 12 residues. CDR3 amino acids: CASRHTADTQYF. The DNA for the CDR3 is TGTGCCAGCAGACACACCGCAGATACGCAGTATTTT.

This clonotype was seen more than once but under ten times. The chain couples TRBV18 to TRBJ2-7; 8 nucleotides match TRBD1. V shed 3 bases and J 4 bases; nucleotides not matched to a gene: 5. The germline V gene encodes CDR1 KGHSH and CDR2 LQKENI. The CDR3 loop spans 14 amino acids. In DNA form, the CDR3 reads TGTGCCAGCTCACCTCCAGGGGGCAAGTACGAGCAGTACTTC. It translates to CASSPPGGKYEQYF.

On this clonotype: A much larger clone lies one base from this, so it may be a read error. The chain employs TRBV18 and TRBJ2-7; D unclear. V was shortened by 0 bases and J by 12 bases, with 15 bases between the two germline ends. The CDR3 contains 13 residues. Germline V lookup: CDR1 KGHSH, CDR2 LQKENI. CDR3 sequence reads: CASSPPLLARRYF. In nucleotides, the CDR3 is TGTGCCAGCTCACCACCGTTACTCGCGAGGCGGTACTTC.

This clonotype occurred a few times. The chain recombines TRBV10-3 with TRBJ2-7, with D tentatively TRBD1 (5 bases). Germline values: CDR1 ENHRY, CDR2 SYGVKD. Trimming cost V 3 bases and J 1 base, with 10 bases left between them. The CDR3 totals 14 residues. The CDR3 DNA follows: TGTGCCATCAGTGAAATGGACAAATCCTACGAGCAGTACTTC. Protein: CAISEMDKSYEQYF.

The chain combines TRBV9 with TRBJ2-7; tentatively, D is TRBD2 (5 bases). The DNA end lines up better with TRBJ2-1; the J call may be wrong. Germline V gives CDR1 SGDLS, CDR2 YYNGEE. The CDR3 has 15 residues. CDR3 residues: CASSVGSTRVYEQFF. The DNA of the CDR3 is TGTGCCAGCAGCGTAGGCTCAACTAGGGTCTATGAGCAGTTCTTC.

The chain carries TRBV7-6 and TRBJ1-1; D not resolved. Germline-derived CDR1 and CDR2 are SGHVS and FNYEAQ. There are 12 residues in the CDR3. The V end lost 2 bases, the J end lost 8 bases, and 9 bases lay between the germline ends. Written as DNA, the CDR3 is TGTGCCAGCAGCTTAATGGTGGGCGAAGCTTTCTTT. It is translated as CASSLMVGEAFF.

Turning to this clonotype: A much larger clone differs by one base, so this may be a read error. The J gene is TRBJ2-2, the V gene TRBV5-4, with 8 positions matching TRBD2. The CDR3 sequence is 15 residues long. V was pared by 1 base and J by 9 bases, with 8 bases of the junction left unmatched. In germline, CDR1 is SGHNT, CDR2 YYREEE (reference sequence). For the CDR3, the DNA is TGTGCCAGCAGCTTGTTTAGCGGGAATCCCAGGGAGCTGTTTTTT. Its translation is CASSLFSGNPRELFF.

V is TRBV20-1 and J is TRBJ2-7, with TRBD2 matching over 7 bases. V lost 4 bases and J lost 7; bases outside the gene matches: 13. The germline V gene encodes CDR1 DFQATT and CDR2 SNEGSKA (reference sequence). The CDR3 contains 14 residues. The CDR3 nucleotides are TGCAGTGCTACAGCGACAAACACCGGGAGGGAGCAGTACTTC. Translating gives CSATATNTGREQYF.

This clonotype appeared once. The V gene is TRBV5-1, the J gene TRBJ2-5, with 15 positions matching TRBD2. CDR3 length: 16 amino acids. J lost 7 bases, V lost 0 bases, and 4 bases had no gene match. Germline-derived CDR1 and CDR2 are SGHRS and YFSETQ. CDR3 sequence: CASSLGTSGRDGTQYF. CDR3 bases: TGCGCCAGCAGCTTGGGGACTAGCGGGAGGGACGGGACCCAGTACTTC.

This clonotype occurred many times. The rearrangement joins TRBV12-5 to TRBJ1-1; TRBD1 matches at 10 bases. With V trimmed by 7 bases and J by 1 base, 3 bases remained unmatched. Germline CDR1 reads LGHNT; CDR2 reads FRNRAP. This CDR3 is built from 14 residues. CDR3: CASARQGANTEAFF. The CDR3 DNA sequence: TGTGCTAGTGCCAGACAGGGGGCGAACACTGAAGCTTTCTTT.

This clonotype was observed a handful of times. V gene TRBV5-6 combines with J gene TRBJ2-7; D gene uncertain. V lost 4 bases to trimming and J lost 5 bases, with 16 bases between them. Looked up from germline, CDR1 is SGHDT and CDR2 is YYEEEE. The CDR3 runs 14 residues. The CDR3 bases are TGTGCCAGCAGCCACACCTTTGCCGCGCACGAGCAGTACTTC. Its translation is CASSHTFAAHEQYF. Filled out from reference TRBV5-6 and TRBJ2-7, the complete variable domain reads DAGVTQSPTHLIKTRGQQVTLRCSPKSGHDTVSWYQQALGQGPQFIFQYYEEEERQRGNFPDRFSGHQFPNYSSELNVNALLLGDSALYLCASSHTFAAHEQYFGPGTRLTVT.

This clonotype has a count of ten or more. The chain has TRBV5-6 and TRBJ1-1, with TRBD1 matching 9 bases. The CDR3 runs to 17 residues. Trimming took 1 base from V and 1 from J; bases not matched to a gene: 8. Germline loops: CDR1 SGHDT, CDR2 YYEEEE. CDR3 sequence (DNA): TGTGCCAGCAGCTTGAAGGTTGGACAGGGGTGGAACACTGAAGCTTTCTTT. This translates into CASSLKVGQGWNTEAFF.

This clonotype was detected ten times or more. The V gene is TRBV20-1, the J gene TRBJ1-5, with a weak D call TRBD1 (5 bases). CDR1 DFQATT and CDR2 SNEGSKA come from the germline V gene (reference sequence). Trimming cost V 2 bases and J 3 bases, with 11 bases left between them. The CDR3 sequence is 14 residues long. The CDR3 loop is CSARPDSYNQPQHF. CDR3 DNA: TGCAGTGCTAGACCTGACAGCTACAATCAGCCCCAGCATTTT.

This chain joins TRBV7-9 and TRBJ2-5; TRBD2 matches 8 bases. CDR3 length: 16 residues. CDR1 and CDR2 (germline): SEHNR, FQNEAQ (reference sequence). Unmatched junction bases numbered 13, after V lost 5 bases and J lost 5 bases. CDR3 coding DNA: TGTGCCAGCAGCCGCGTGGTAGCGGGACCGGAGGAGACCCAGTACTTC. It encodes CASSRVVAGPEETQYF.

Only a few counts were recorded for this clonotype. This rearrangement joins TRBV7-6 to TRBJ1-1; D is perhaps TRBD1 (5 bases). This CDR3 spans 11 amino acids. The V and J ends lost 6 bases and 7 bases respectively, with 9 bases between them. Germline V gene data show CDR1 as SGHVS and CDR2 as FNYEAQ. In DNA form, the CDR3 reads TGTGCCAGCAGTACGGGACGTGAAGCTTTCTTT. Protein product: CASSTGREAFF.

The chain uses TRBV19 and TRBJ1-1; D gene unclear. Germline lookup yields CDR1 LNHDA and CDR2 SQIVND (reference sequence). The ends were cut back, 5 bases at V and 7 bases at J, with 20 bases in the middle. This CDR3 spans 15 amino acids. The CDR3 DNA follows: TGTGCCAGTAGTTGGGTAGCGGGAAAGAATGGTGAAGCTTTCTTT. Amino acids: CASSWVAGKNGEAFF.

For this clonotype: At one boundary the junction diverges from the germline segment, which might be a read error. V and J are TRBV7-6 and TRBJ2-2; D might be TRBD2 (5 bases). The CDR3 spans 13 residues. The germline CDR1 and CDR2 sequences are SGHVS and FNYEAQ. The CDR3 loop reads CASSFTDYNEQFF. CDR3 in DNA: TGTGCCAGCAGCTTTACAGACTACAATGAGCAGTTCTTT.

This clonotype was observed many times. The chain carries TRBV6-2 or TRBV6-3 and TRBJ2-7; D perhaps matches TRBD1 (6 bases). The CDR3 extends over 13 amino acids. V lost 0 bases, J lost 6 bases, and 9 bases lay in between. Germline CDR1 reads MNHEY; CDR2 reads SVGEGT. CDR3 DNA sequence: TGTGCCAGCAGTTACTCGAGAGGGGGCGAGCAGTACTTC. It is translated as CASSYSRGGEQYF.

A remark on this clonotype: Sequence at one end of the junction differs from germline and may be a read error. This chain connects TRBV12-3 or TRBV12-4 to TRBJ1-1; 7 nucleotides align to TRBD1. The CDR3 loop spans 14 amino acids. The CDR3 region is CASSEPGGGTEAFF. The CDR3 DNA follows: TGCGCCAGCAGTGAGCCAGGGGGGGGCACTGAAGCTTTCTTT.

This clonotype was counted ten times or more. For the CDR3, the DNA is TGTGCCACCCCCCCGGACAGGCGGGGGTCCCAGTACTTC. Its protein product is CATPPDRRGSQYF. The rearrangement links TRBV24-1 to TRBJ2-5; D is perhaps TRBD1 or TRBD2 (7 bases each). The CDR3 consists of 13 residues. V was clipped by 9 bases and J by 9 bases, with 19 bases between them. Germline CDR1 reads KGHDR; CDR2 reads SFDVKD.

This clonotype appeared many times. This chain joins TRBV12-3 or TRBV12-4 and TRBJ2-7, with 8 bases that match TRBD1. CDR3 length equals 15 residues. Trimming at V came to 6 bases and at J to 3 bases, leaving 10 bases not matched to a gene. CDR3 protein: CASRAGQGSNYEQYF. CDR3 in DNA: TGTGCCAGCAGGGCAGGACAGGGTTCCAACTACGAGCAGTACTTC.

The gene calls are TRBV19 and TRBJ1-3; no clear D. V dropped 8 bases and J dropped 7 bases, with 18 bases sitting between them. Germline assignment: CDR1 LNHDA and CDR2 SQIVND (reference sequence). There are 14 residues in the CDR3. The CDR3: CASLRTASTNTIYF. CDR3 nucleotides: TGTGCCAGTCTCAGGACCGCTTCGACGAACACCATATATTTT.

This clonotype has ten or more counts. The V gene is TRBV7-9, the J gene TRBJ2-7; 8 positions match TRBD2. Trimming removed 1 base from V and 5 bases from J; junction bases left unmatched: 7. The CDR3 extends over 15 amino acids. Germline CDR1 reads SEHNR; CDR2 reads FQNEAQ (reference sequence). CDR3 bases: TGTGCCAGCAGCTTAGTGGTAGCGGGACGGAACGAGCAGTACTTC. It is translated as CASSLVVAGRNEQYF.

This clonotype came up many times. This chain connects TRBV2 to TRBJ1-1, with D unresolved. CDR1 SNHLY and CDR2 FYNNEI come from the germline V gene. There are 13 residues in the CDR3. V was cut by 4 bases and J by 11 bases, with 17 bases left in between. The CDR3 sequence is CASSGWSSPEAFF. In DNA, the CDR3 is TGTGCCAGCAGTGGGTGGTCAAGCCCGGAGGCTTTCTTT.

This clonotype has ten or more counts. The V call is TRBV6-5, the J call TRBJ1-1; no reliable D call. CDR3 length: 13 residues. Trimming shortened V by 2 bases and J by 7 bases, and 11 bases separated the two germline ends. Germline V lookup: CDR1 MNHEY, CDR2 SVGAGI. CDR3: CASSYGEGGEAFF. The CDR3 DNA follows: TGTGCCAGCAGTTACGGCGAGGGTGGTGAAGCTTTCTTT.

The J gene is TRBJ2-5, the V gene TRBV15; TRBD2 is a possible D gene (5 bases). The CDR3 consists of 14 residues. The germline V gene encodes CDR1 LNHNV and CDR2 YYDKDF (reference sequence). The V gene lost 3 bases and the J gene lost 3 bases, with 11 bases spanning the gap. CDR3 in DNA: TGTGCCACCAGCAGGGCGGGTGTCGAAGAGACCCAGTACTTC. This translates into CATSRAGVEETQYF.